This TCR beta chain was recovered during a study of blood T cells in healthy people across ages. Sample-barcoded 5' priming and a J-beta primer mix drove a second PCR of roughly 6 to 12 cycles. Every cDNA was tagged by a template-switch adaptor with 12 random nucleotides. Using its own MiXCR run on the 5' RACE reads, TCRdb lists one record per CDR3 protein. The sample lists around 800,000 distinct CDR3 sequences; about 55% were seen once. The study isolated at least 7 million PBMCs from each sample. The total RNA that was extracted per sample amounted to at least 5 micrograms. This clonotype originated in a man aged 80 or over in good health. The sample taken for sequencing was blood.

CDR3 sequence reads: CASSLASRWTSGSSYNEQFF. The DNA for the CDR3 is TGTGCCAGCAGTTTAGCTTCTCGATGGACTAGCGGGAGCTCCTACAATGAGCAGTTCTTC. V is TRBV12-3 or TRBV12-4 and J is TRBJ2-1; 13 nucleotides align to TRBD2. V shed 0 bases and J 0 bases; nucleotides not matched to a gene: 8. The CDR3 extends over 20 amino acids.